These T cell receptor beta chains were read from a single sample in a study of blood T cell repertoires in COVID-19. The repertoire was sequenced with immunoSEQ multiplex PCR; TCRdb's copy has only in-frame clones and lacks some. The sample lists about 120,000 clones, roughly four fifths occurring once. The sample consisted of peripheral blood. The receptors come from a man aged 50 or older with acute or convalescent COVID-19. Each CDR3 is given with its conserved first and last residue. D genes are given only for firm matches. The size of a clone is reported for some rows only, either as once, few or many, or as a class for expanded clones.

j_call: TRBJ2-2
d_call: NA
v_call: TRBV28
clone_size: NA
cdr3_nt: TGTGCCAGCAGCTCAGGGACCGGGGAGCTGTTTTTT
cdr3_aa: CASSSGTGELFF

j_call: TRBJ1-2
d_call: TRBD1
v_call: TRBV4-1
clone_size: NA
cdr3_nt: TGCGCCAGCAGCCAAAGGGACAGGGAGCTGGGCGGCTACACCTTC
cdr3_aa: CASSQRDRELGGYTF

j_call: TRBJ1-6
d_call: NA
v_call: TRBV7-3
clone_size: NA
cdr3_nt: TGTGCCTCGGGGGTGGGGAAGAGTTCACCCCTCCACTTT
cdr3_aa: CASGVGKSSPLHF

j_call: TRBJ1-2
d_call: NA
v_call: TRBV13
clone_size: NA
cdr3_nt: TGTGCCAGCAGCTTAGCTGAAATGAGAAACTATGGCTACACCTTC
cdr3_aa: CASSLAEMRNYGYTF

j_call: TRBJ2-3
d_call: TRBD2
v_call: TRBV5-4
clone_size: NA
cdr3_nt: TGTGCCAGCAGCTTGTGGGGGGATAGCGGGAGGCCAGATACGCAGTATTTT
cdr3_aa: CASSLWGDSGRPDTQYF

j_call: TRBJ2-2
d_call: NA
v_call: TRBV2
clone_size: NA
cdr3_nt: TGTGCCAGCAGAGGGACAAGTAACACCGGGGAGCTGTTTTTT
cdr3_aa: CASRGTSNTGELFF

j_call: TRBJ1-6
d_call: NA
v_call: TRBV30
clone_size: NA
cdr3_nt: TGTGCCTGCTCGCGTCGGTCACCCCTCCACTTT
cdr3_aa: CACSRRSPLHF

j_call: TRBJ1-2
d_call: NA
v_call: TRBV13
clone_size: NA
cdr3_nt: TGTGCCAGCAGCTTAGAAACAGGGAATGGCTACACCTTC
cdr3_aa: CASSLETGNGYTF

j_call: TRBJ1-2
d_call: NA
v_call: TRBV7-3
clone_size: once
cdr3_nt: TGTGCCAGCAGCTTAGACACAAACTATGGCTACACCTTC
cdr3_aa: CASSLDTNYGYTF

j_call: TRBJ2-5
d_call: TRBD2
v_call: TRBV5-4
clone_size: NA
cdr3_nt: TGTGCCAGCAGCCAAGTCCCGCGGGGGGAGACCCAGTACTTC
cdr3_aa: CASSQVPRGETQYF

j_call: TRBJ2-7
d_call: TRBD1
v_call: TRBV5-6
clone_size: NA
cdr3_nt: TGTGCCAGCAGCTTGGGACAGGGAGCCTACGAGCAGTACTTC
cdr3_aa: CASSLGQGAYEQYF

j_call: TRBJ2-5
d_call: TRBD1
v_call: TRBV11-3
clone_size: NA
cdr3_nt: TGTGCCAGCAGCACCGGGACAGGGGGCGCGGGAGAGACCCAGTACTTC
cdr3_aa: CASSTGTGGAGETQYF

j_call: TRBJ2-3
d_call: NA
v_call: TRBV7-8
clone_size: NA
cdr3_nt: TGTGCCAGCAGCTTAGCGGCTACAGGGTATGGCGCAGATACGCAGTATTTT
cdr3_aa: CASSLAATGYGADTQYF

j_call: TRBJ1-4
d_call: TRBD1
v_call: TRBV27
clone_size: few
cdr3_nt: TGTGCCAGCAGGAGACCAGACAGGGACGAAAAACTGTTTTTT
cdr3_aa: CASRRPDRDEKLFF

j_call: TRBJ2-7
d_call: TRBD2
v_call: TRBV7-2
clone_size: once
cdr3_nt: TGTGCCAGCAGCTTGAGGGGACTAGCGGACTCCTACGAGCAGTACTTC
cdr3_aa: CASSLRGLADSYEQYF

j_call: TRBJ2-7
d_call: NA
v_call: TRBV5-1
clone_size: NA
cdr3_nt: TGCGCCAGCAGGCCTAGCAGCTCCTACGAGCAGTACTTC
cdr3_aa: CASRPSSSYEQYF

j_call: TRBJ2-7
d_call: NA
v_call: TRBV5-3
clone_size: many
cdr3_nt: TGTGCCAGAAGCTTGGTAGCCCCCGTGGAGCAGTACTTC
cdr3_aa: CARSLVAPVEQYF

j_call: TRBJ2-1
d_call: TRBD2
v_call: TRBV6-6
clone_size: NA
cdr3_nt: TGTGCCAGCGGGGGACTAGCGGTTACGCATGAGCAGTTCTTC
cdr3_aa: CASGGLAVTHEQFF

j_call: TRBJ2-1
d_call: TRBD1
v_call: TRBV28
clone_size: NA
cdr3_nt: TGTGCCAGCAATACAGGGGTTTTCTACAATGAGCAGTTCTTC
cdr3_aa: CASNTGVFYNEQFF

j_call: TRBJ1-2
d_call: TRBD1
v_call: TRBV14
clone_size: NA
cdr3_nt: TGTGCCAGCAGCCCGGGACAGGTCTATGGCTACACCTTC
cdr3_aa: CASSPGQVYGYTF

j_call: TRBJ2-1
d_call: NA
v_call: TRBV3-1/TRBV3-2
clone_size: NA
cdr3_nt: TGTGCCAGCAGCCCCCGGGGGTCCTACAATGAGCAGTTCTTC
cdr3_aa: CASSPRGSYNEQFF

j_call: TRBJ2-1
d_call: TRBD2
v_call: TRBV7-3
clone_size: NA
cdr3_nt: TGTGCCAGCAGCCCAAGGACTAGCGGGTCCTACAATGAGCAGTTCTTC
cdr3_aa: CASSPRTSGSYNEQFF

j_call: TRBJ1-2
d_call: NA
v_call: TRBV13
clone_size: NA
cdr3_nt: TGTGCCAGCAGCTTGGCAGGGATACGCTACACCTTC
cdr3_aa: CASSLAGIRYTF

j_call: TRBJ1-1
d_call: NA
v_call: TRBV7-2
clone_size: NA
cdr3_nt: TGTGCCAGCAGCCTGAGATTTTTCGACACTGAAGCTTTCTTT
cdr3_aa: CASSLRFFDTEAFF

j_call: TRBJ2-5
d_call: NA
v_call: TRBV3-1/TRBV3-2
clone_size: NA
cdr3_nt: TGTGCCAGCAGCCAAGGGAGCGGCTACCAAGAGACCCAGTACTTC
cdr3_aa: CASSQGSGYQETQYF

j_call: TRBJ1-1
d_call: NA
v_call: TRBV19
clone_size: few
cdr3_nt: TGTGCCAGTAGTTCCCGTGGGGGCCCAGCTTCTGAAGCTTTCTTT
cdr3_aa: CASSSRGGPASEAFF

j_call: TRBJ2-5
d_call: NA
v_call: TRBV2
clone_size: NA
cdr3_nt: TGTGCCAGCAGTTTCTCCGGGACAGCGGGGGTGCAGACCCAGTACTTC
cdr3_aa: CASSFSGTAGVQTQYF

j_call: TRBJ1-1
d_call: TRBD1
v_call: TRBV2
clone_size: few
cdr3_nt: TGTGCCAGCAGACGGGACAGGAACACTGAAGCTTTCTTT
cdr3_aa: CASRRDRNTEAFF

j_call: TRBJ1-1
d_call: TRBD1
v_call: TRBV9
clone_size: NA
cdr3_nt: TGTGCCAGCAGCGTAGAGGACAGGGGTGACACTGAAGCTTTCTTT
cdr3_aa: CASSVEDRGDTEAFF

j_call: TRBJ2-1
d_call: NA
v_call: TRBV27
clone_size: NA
cdr3_nt: TGTGCCAGCCGGGACACGAACTGGGATGAGCAGTTCTTC
cdr3_aa: CASRDTNWDEQFF

j_call: TRBJ2-7
d_call: NA
v_call: TRBV11-2
clone_size: NA
cdr3_nt: TGTGCCAGCATCAGGCTGGGGGGTCACGAGCAGTACTTC
cdr3_aa: CASIRLGGHEQYF

j_call: TRBJ2-7
d_call: TRBD2
v_call: TRBV9
clone_size: NA
cdr3_nt: TGTGCCAGCAGCGTGGGAGGGACTAACTACGAGCAGTACTTC
cdr3_aa: CASSVGGTNYEQYF

j_call: TRBJ2-5
d_call: NA
v_call: TRBV5-8
clone_size: NA
cdr3_nt: TGTGCCAGCAGCCAAGGACTTGCTCAAGAGACCCAGTACTTC
cdr3_aa: CASSQGLAQETQYF

j_call: TRBJ2-5
d_call: TRBD2
v_call: TRBV3-1/TRBV3-2
clone_size: NA
cdr3_nt: TGTGCCAGCAGCCCCTCTTCGGGGAGCGGGAGAGGTCAAGAGACCCAGTACTTC
cdr3_aa: CASSPSSGSGRGQETQYF

j_call: TRBJ2-1
d_call: TRBD1
v_call: TRBV7-9
clone_size: NA
cdr3_nt: TGTGCCAGCAGCTTCTACAGGGGGGATGAGCAGTTCTTC
cdr3_aa: CASSFYRGDEQFF

j_call: TRBJ2-1
d_call: NA
v_call: TRBV28
clone_size: NA
cdr3_nt: TGTGCCAGCAGTCCGCTCGCGGACGTCTCGGGGAATGAGCAGTTCTTC
cdr3_aa: CASSPLADVSGNEQFF

j_call: TRBJ2-1
d_call: TRBD2
v_call: TRBV28
clone_size: few
cdr3_nt: TGTGCCAGCACCTCACTAGCGGGAGTGGGGAATGAGCAGTTCTTC
cdr3_aa: CASTSLAGVGNEQFF

j_call: TRBJ2-2
d_call: TRBD2
v_call: TRBV7-7
clone_size: NA
cdr3_nt: TGTGCTAGCAGCTCAGGGACTAGCTCTAACACCGGGGAGCTGTTTTTT
cdr3_aa: CASSSGTSSNTGELFF

j_call: TRBJ2-5
d_call: NA
v_call: TRBV5-6
clone_size: NA
cdr3_nt: TGTGCCAGCAGCTTGTTGAGCAGGGGCCAAGAGACCCAGTACTTC
cdr3_aa: CASSLLSRGQETQYF

j_call: TRBJ1-2
d_call: NA
v_call: TRBV18
clone_size: NA
cdr3_nt: TGTGCCAGCTCACTTGAACCCGACAATTCACGCTACACCTTC
cdr3_aa: CASSLEPDNSRYTF

j_call: TRBJ2-1
d_call: TRBD1
v_call: TRBV29-1
clone_size: NA
cdr3_nt: TGCAGCTGCGCAGGGGGCATGTCCTACAATGAGCAGTTCTTC
cdr3_aa: CSCAGGMSYNEQFF

j_call: TRBJ2-7
d_call: NA
v_call: TRBV3-1/TRBV3-2
clone_size: NA
cdr3_nt: TGTGCCAGCAGCCAAGCACTAGCCTTCGGCGAGCAGTACTTC
cdr3_aa: CASSQALAFGEQYF